Listed here are 30 T cell receptor beta chains from one sample, sequenced in a study of CD8 T cells in Susac syndrome. When the RNA was reverse transcribed, random hexamers were used with an input of about 0.5 to 1 ug. TCRdb reanalysed the immunoSEQ multiplex PCR reads using MiXCR and keeps one entry per CDR3 protein. The table records 200,000 to 250,000 distinct CDR3 sequences, 80% to 95% of them present only once. Sequencing was done on a sample of CD8+ T cells from PBMCs. The receptor set was obtained from a human donor with multiple sclerosis.

The genes are TRBV19 and TRBJ2-5; D unclear. Per germline, CDR1 LNHDA and CDR2 SQIVND (reference sequence). The CDR3 length is 13 residues. Trimming stripped 4 bases from V and 3 bases from J, with 9 bases between. The CDR3 region is CASSTYYKETQYF. CDR3 nucleotides: TGTGCCAGTAGTACATACTATAAAGAGACCCAGTACTTC.

J is TRBJ2-5 and V is TRBV6-5, with D perhaps TRBD1 or TRBD2 (6 bases each). This CDR3 region has 13 residues. Per the germline V gene, CDR1 is MNHEY and CDR2 is SVGAGI. V was clipped by 5 bases and J by 9 bases, with 16 bases between them. The CDR3 coding sequence is TGTGCCAGCAGTCCGGAGGGGGTGGGGGCCCAGTACTTC. Its protein is CASSPEGVGAQYF.

This chain connects TRBV6-1 to TRBJ2-7; D is unclear. CDR3 length equals 11 residues. V lost 8 bases, J lost 7 bases, and 12 bases lay in between. In germline, CDR1 is MNHNS, CDR2 SASEGT. Written as DNA, the CDR3 is TGTGCCAGCCACTTACTCGGGGAGCAGTACTTC. This gives the protein CASHLLGEQYF.

The rearrangement joins TRBV4-2 to TRBJ2-2, with D possibly matching TRBD2 (6 bases). From germline, CDR1 is LGHNA and CDR2 YNFKEQ. V shed 1 base and J shed 6 bases, with 15 bases lying between them. The CDR3 is 16 residues long. CDR3 residues: CASSQAGKEGPGELFF. For the CDR3, the DNA is TGTGCCAGCAGCCAAGCAGGAAAGGAGGGTCCCGGGGAGCTGTTTTTT.

The chain uses TRBV7-9 and TRBJ2-7, with a possible D match to TRBD1 (7 bases). This CDR3 has 14 amino acids. CDR1 and CDR2 (germline): SEHNR, FQNEAQ (reference sequence). V was cut by 5 bases and J by 3 bases, with 14 bases left in between. The CDR3 protein is CASSPDRDFYEQYF. The CDR3 DNA follows: TGTGCCAGCAGCCCCGACAGGGACTTCTACGAGCAGTACTTC.

The chain uses TRBV7-2 and TRBJ2-7; 9 bases match TRBD2. The CDR3 contains 17 residues. V gave up 4 bases and J gave up 5 bases; unmatched junction bases: 15. Germline loops: CDR1 SGHTA, CDR2 FQGNSA. CDR3 amino acids: CASSSRGSGRLQHEQYF. Here the CDR3 DNA reads TGTGCCAGCAGCTCCCGCGGTAGCGGGAGACTCCAACACGAGCAGTACTTC.

The rearrangement uses TRBV6-2 or TRBV6-3 and TRBJ2-1; TRBD2 aligns across 10 bases. From germline, CDR1 is MNHEY and CDR2 SVGEGT. The J segment lost 4 bases and the V segment lost 4 bases, leaving 16 bases of the junction unmatched. This CDR3 has 19 residues. The DNA of the CDR3 is TGTGCCAGCAGTTGGCCTCCGTGGACCACTAGCGGGAATTACAATGAGCAGTTCTTC. As protein: CASSWPPWTTSGNYNEQFF.

The genes are TRBV20-1 and TRBJ2-5; 9 bases match TRBD2. The CDR3 totals 15 residues. V shed 0 bases, J shed 1 base, and the junction held 3 bases outside the gene matches. The germline V gene has CDR1 DFQATT and CDR2 SNEGSKA (reference sequence). This CDR3 reads CSARDPSGIQETQYF. The CDR3 DNA reads as TGCAGTGCTAGAGATCCTAGCGGGATCCAAGAGACCCAGTACTTC.

Here the CDR3 reads CASGLVRLSSGGFEEQYF. CDR3 coding DNA: TGTGCTAGTGGTTTGGTACGGCTCTCTAGCGGGGGGTTTGAGGAGCAGTACTTC. This chain connects TRBV12-5 to TRBJ2-7, with 11 positions matching TRBD2. V shed 0 bases and J 7 bases; nucleotides not matched to a gene: 14. In germline, CDR1 is LGHNT, CDR2 FRNRAP. CDR3 length equals 18 residues.

The chain combines TRBV27 with TRBJ2-7; 9 nucleotides align to TRBD1. CDR1 and CDR2 from the germline V gene are MNHEY and SMNVEV (reference sequence). This CDR3 spans 15 amino acids. The V gene end was trimmed by 0 bases and the J gene end by 2 bases; junction bases not matched to a gene: 2. CDR3 region: CASSLSQGAAYEQYF. The CDR3 DNA reads TGTGCCAGCAGTTTATCACAGGGGGCCGCCTACGAGCAGTACTTC.

This clonotype was counted a single time. V and J are TRBV11-2 and TRBJ1-1; TRBD1 agrees at 7 bases. The CDR3 has 15 residues. The junction had 9 bases not matched to a gene; V was cut back by 5 bases and J by 3 bases. Germline lookup yields CDR1 SGHAT and CDR2 FQNNGV. DNA of the CDR3: TGTGCCAGCAGCCCTATATTGGGGACAGACACTGAAGCTTTCTTT. This codes for CASSPILGTDTEAFF.

The chain recombines TRBV9 with TRBJ2-3; TRBD2 might be the D (5 bases). This CDR3 contains 14 residues. Deletions cut 2 bases from V and 6 bases from J, with 13 bases between. The germline gives CDR1 SGDLS, CDR2 YYNGEE. The CDR3 loop is CASSVAASGDTQYF. The DNA of the CDR3 is TGTGCCAGCAGCGTCGCTGCCAGCGGTGATACGCAGTATTTT.

The V and J genes are TRBV25-1 and TRBJ2-3; D unclear. The CDR3 extends over 13 amino acids. CDR1 is MGHDK and CDR2 is SYGVNS in the germline V gene. The V gene lost 1 base and the J gene lost 3 bases, with 5 bases spanning the gap. This CDR3 is CASSESATDTQYF. CDR3 coding DNA: TGTGCCAGCAGTGAATCTGCGACAGATACGCAGTATTTT.

The chain carries TRBV4-1 and TRBJ2-1, with D uncertain. CDR1 MGHRA and CDR2 YSYEKL come from the germline V gene. There are 12 residues in the CDR3. Trimming took off 0 bases at V and 8 bases at J, with 5 bases between the two ends. CDR3 sequence: CASSQDTDEQFF. In DNA form, the CDR3 reads TGCGCCAGCAGCCAAGATACCGATGAGCAGTTCTTC.

V gene TRBV6-2 or TRBV6-3 combines with J gene TRBJ2-1; D is possibly TRBD1 or TRBD2 (5 bases each). Germline assignment: CDR1 MNHEY and CDR2 SVGEGT. Trimming took 6 bases from V and 0 from J, leaving 21 bases between them. CDR3 length: 18 amino acids. The CDR3 region has the DNA TGTGCCAGCAGGACGGAAAGGTTGGGGGAAGGCTCCTACAATGAGCAGTTCTTC. Amino acids: CASRTERLGEGSYNEQFF.

The chain uses TRBV15 and TRBJ1-1; the D is unclear. Deletions cut 2 bases from V and 5 bases from J, with 3 bases between. Germline lookup yields CDR1 LNHNV and CDR2 YYDKDF (reference sequence). This CDR3 has 11 amino acids. The CDR3 reads CATSRWTEAFF. The CDR3 region has the DNA TGTGCCACCAGCAGATGGACTGAAGCTTTCTTT.

V usage is TRBV4-2 and J usage is TRBJ2-5; D unclear. Looked up from germline, CDR1 is LGHNA and CDR2 is YNFKEQ. The V gene lost 1 base and the J gene lost 7 bases, with 10 bases spanning the gap. This CDR3 region has 13 residues. The CDR3, as DNA: TGTGCCAGCAGCCAAGGACTCTGGGGGACCCAGTACTTC. Its protein is CASSQGLWGTQYF.

The chain employs TRBV2 and TRBJ2-2; D is undetermined. The CDR3 is 14 residues long. Germline CDR1 SNHLY, CDR2 FYNNEI. V lost 8 bases and J lost 5, with 15 bases in between. Here the CDR3 reads CASSPFIQTGELFF. The CDR3 DNA reads TGTGCCAGCTCCCCTTTTATTCAAACCGGGGAGCTGTTTTTT. Full variable domain (missing parts from reference TRBV2 and TRBJ2-2): EPEVTQTPSHQVTQMGQEVILRCVPISNHLYFYWYRQILGQKVEFLVSFYNNEISEKSEIFDDQFSVERPDGSNFTLKIRSTKLEDSAMYFCASSPFIQTGELFFGEGSRLTVL.

This chain joins TRBV12-3 or TRBV12-4 and TRBJ2-1; D is possibly TRBD2 (6 bases). V was shortened by 5 bases and J by 6 bases, with 17 bases between the two germline ends. This CDR3 has 15 amino acids. As DNA, the CDR3 is TGTGCCAGCAGTGATGGGTGGTCCGGGGGCAATGAGCAGTTCTTC. Translation gives CASSDGWSGGNEQFF.

The chain has TRBV2 and TRBJ1-3; D uncertain. This CDR3 region has 16 residues. Per germline, CDR1 SNHLY and CDR2 FYNNEI. V lost 8 bases to trimming and J lost 4 bases, with 21 bases between them. The CDR3 region has the DNA TGTGCCAGCCGTAGGCCCCGGGAACTCTCCGGAAACACCATATATTTT. This sequence encodes CASRRPRELSGNTIYF.

The V call is TRBV9, the J call TRBJ2-5; D is unclear. V was trimmed by 0 bases and J by 4 bases, leaving 7 bases between them. The V gene's germline CDR1 is SGDLS and CDR2 YYNGEE. There are 13 residues in the CDR3. CDR3 amino acids: CASSVDQIETQYF. In nucleotides, the CDR3 is TGTGCCAGCAGCGTAGACCAAATAGAGACCCAGTACTTC. Looking up the rest from reference TRBV9 and TRBJ2-5 gives the full variable domain: DSGVTQTPKHLITATGQRVTLRCSPRSGDLSVYWYQQSLDQGLQFLIQYYNGEERAKGNILERFSAQQFPDLHSELNLSSLELGDSALYFCASSVDQIETQYFGPGTRLLVL.

This chain connects TRBV9 to TRBJ2-7; D is possibly TRBD1 (5 bases). The CDR3 is 13 amino acids. CDR1 and CDR2 from the germline V gene are SGDLS and YYNGEE. The germline V and J ends were trimmed by 3 bases and 6 bases, with 13 bases remaining between them. The DNA of the CDR3 is TGTGCCAGCAGCGGGGGCCCCCGGAGCGAGCAGTACTTC. The encoded protein is CASSGGPRSEQYF.

This sequence joins TRBV20-1 and TRBJ2-7; D unclear. Germline V CDR1 and CDR2: DFQATT, SNEGSKA (reference sequence). The ends were cut back, 4 bases at V and 2 bases at J, with 24 bases in the middle. The length of the CDR3 is 17 residues. The CDR3 DNA sequence: TGCAGTGCTAATCCTAGGGTCTGGGCGCACCAACCCTACGAGCAGTACTTC. Translating it yields CSANPRVWAHQPYEQYF.

This chain uses TRBV4-1 with TRBJ2-7; D unresolved. This CDR3 is built from 14 residues. Germline loops: CDR1 MGHRA, CDR2 YSYEKL. V lost 2 bases and J 7 bases, leaving 15 bases between the germline ends. CDR3 region: CASSQTPIGREQYF. The CDR3 DNA is TGCGCCAGCAGCCAAACTCCCATCGGGCGGGAGCAGTACTTC.

The rearrangement uses TRBV12-3 or TRBV12-4 and TRBJ2-2; tentatively, D is TRBD1 (5 bases). The germline V and J ends were trimmed by 1 base and 6 bases, with 12 bases remaining between them. There are 15 residues in the CDR3. The CDR3 protein is CASSLGLGVAGELFF. Written as DNA, the CDR3 is TGTGCCAGCAGTTTAGGGCTAGGGGTGGCCGGGGAGCTGTTTTTT.

The chain employs TRBV6-5 and TRBJ2-7, with D tentatively TRBD2 (5 bases). V was trimmed by 2 bases and J by 2 bases, leaving 13 bases between them. The CDR3 has 15 residues. Germline V gene data show CDR1 as MNHEY and CDR2 as SVGAGI. DNA of the CDR3: TGTGCCAGCAGTTACAGCCGGCGGGCGGCCTACGAGCAGTACTTC. Its protein is CASSYSRRAAYEQYF.

The rearrangement joins TRBV20-1 to TRBJ2-7; a weak D match, TRBD2 (7 bases). The length of the CDR3 is 16 residues. Germline lookup yields CDR1 DFQATT and CDR2 SNEGSKA (reference sequence). The CDR3 region is CSALQAGGRLDWEQYF. Here the CDR3 DNA reads TGCAGCGCCCTCCAAGCCGGGGGGCGCTTAGACTGGGAGCAGTACTTC.

The rearrangement joins TRBV12-3 or TRBV12-4 to TRBJ2-3, with a possible D match to TRBD2 (6 bases). The CDR3 totals 15 residues. V lost 6 bases and J 2 bases, leaving 15 bases between the germline ends. The CDR3 sequence: CASSPLAATTDTQYF. The CDR3 DNA is TGTGCCAGCAGCCCACTAGCAGCGACCACAGATACGCAGTATTTT.

The gene calls are TRBV29-1 and TRBJ2-3; 10 nucleotides line up with TRBD2. V lost 6 bases to trimming and J lost 0 bases; unmatched junction nucleotides: 3. Germline V CDR1 and CDR2: SQVTM, ANQGSEA. The CDR3 spans 14 residues. The CDR3 here is CSVPLAGSTDTQYF. CDR3 in DNA: TGCAGCGTCCCACTAGCGGGGAGCACAGATACGCAGTATTTT.

In its sample, this clonotype was seen a few times. The rearrangement links TRBV2 to TRBJ1-1; D is unresolved. The CDR3 runs 14 residues. V was cut by 4 bases and J by 3 bases, with 12 bases left in between. Germline CDR1 reads SNHLY; CDR2 reads FYNNEI. Written as DNA, the CDR3 is TGTGCCAGCAGTGTTGTTCCGGAGGACACTGAAGCTTTCTTT. Residues: CASSVVPEDTEAFF.